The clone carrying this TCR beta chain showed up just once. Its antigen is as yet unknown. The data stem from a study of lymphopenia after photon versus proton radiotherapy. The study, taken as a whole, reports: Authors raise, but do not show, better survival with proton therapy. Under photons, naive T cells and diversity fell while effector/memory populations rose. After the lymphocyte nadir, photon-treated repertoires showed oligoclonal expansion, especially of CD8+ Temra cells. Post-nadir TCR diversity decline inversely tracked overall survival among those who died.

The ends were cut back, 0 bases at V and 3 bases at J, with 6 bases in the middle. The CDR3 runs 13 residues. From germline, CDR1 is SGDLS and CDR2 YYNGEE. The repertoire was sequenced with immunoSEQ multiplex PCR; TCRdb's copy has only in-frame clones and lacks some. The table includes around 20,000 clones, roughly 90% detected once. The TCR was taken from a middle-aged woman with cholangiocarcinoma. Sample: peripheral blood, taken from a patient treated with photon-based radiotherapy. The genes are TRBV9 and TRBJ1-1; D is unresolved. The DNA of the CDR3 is TGTGCCAGCAGCGTAGGTCGGTACACTGAAGCTTTCTTT. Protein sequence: CASSVGRYTEAFF.